The present entry profiles one T cell receptor beta chain with its context. This clone's antigen is unknown. The input lacks base qualities; no much larger clone sits a single base away. The immunoSEQ Assay, a bias-controlled multiplex PCR, was used to amplify TCRbeta CDR3 regions from genomic DNA. The authors' analysis ran thus. Within the assay, amplification of reference gene primers was used to estimate how many nucleated cells each sample contained. To quantify the absolute abundance of each unique TCRbeta CDR3 rearrangement, sequence reads were collapsed and filtered. For each sample, productive Simpson clonality was calculated as the square root of Simpson's diversity index over productive rearrangements. Imported from immuneACCESS, the table was reduced by TCRdb to in-frame sequences with V and J called. These copies leave out some clones; in studies compared against another copy, an unresolved V gene accounts for under half, and the cause of the remainder is not known. The D gene and trimming were derived from the DNA, and the V and J assignments and clone size from that table. The sample table shows 150,000 to 200,000 clones, and approximately 87% are seen once. The ten largest account for 3% to 4% of the sample.

The data originate from a study of blood T cell repertoires in COVID-19 (dated by TCRdb to the early 2020s). With regard to the full study: Samples covering the acute and convalescent phases of COVID-19 were provided by collaborators in the United States, Italy and Spain. Sample metadata almost always included a de-identified subject ID, COVID-19 status, age in years and sex. The repertoires were made available in a free public database intended to serve as a resource for research on the immune response to SARS-CoV-2. The dataset comprised deeply sampled blood TCRbeta repertoires from subjects exposed to, actively infected with, or recovered from COVID-19. Where HLA class I and class II types were available, the types were taken from metadata supplied by the sample provider, not from assay-based typing. The material from the prospective study consisted of cDNA or gDNA derived from T cells, B-cell-depleted T cells, or PBMCs. Samples came from the ongoing ImmuneRACE study (first 160 participants) plus 1,254 subjects from 6 global collaborators. Study-wide conclusions, independent of this receptor: The amount of clinical and demographic metadata varied by source and participant and was provided uncurated.

CDR1 SGHVS and CDR2 FQNEAQ are derived from the germline V gene. Including cysteine and phenylalanine, the CDR3 has 19 amino acids. Here the CDR3 DNA is all that survives: 57 bases in frame from base 1. Trimming at the junction amounts to 3 bases on V and 0 bases on J, and the germline ends lie 21 bases apart. Each collaborating institution followed its own protocols to collect whole blood in K2EDTA tubes. Collaborator samples were shipped for TCRbeta analysis as frozen whole blood, isolated PBMCs, or DNA extracted from either sample type. The sequence was collected from a man aged 18 to 30 with active or convalescent COVID-19. The chain couples TRBV7-8 to TRBJ2-1; TRBD2 is a possible D gene, resting on 5 matching bases. What was sequenced was peripheral blood. The sequence in DNA is TGTGCCAGCAGCTTGAAAGGACTCATCCTGAGGAGCTCCTACAATGAGCAGTTCTTC. This gives the protein CASSLKGLILRSSYNEQFF.